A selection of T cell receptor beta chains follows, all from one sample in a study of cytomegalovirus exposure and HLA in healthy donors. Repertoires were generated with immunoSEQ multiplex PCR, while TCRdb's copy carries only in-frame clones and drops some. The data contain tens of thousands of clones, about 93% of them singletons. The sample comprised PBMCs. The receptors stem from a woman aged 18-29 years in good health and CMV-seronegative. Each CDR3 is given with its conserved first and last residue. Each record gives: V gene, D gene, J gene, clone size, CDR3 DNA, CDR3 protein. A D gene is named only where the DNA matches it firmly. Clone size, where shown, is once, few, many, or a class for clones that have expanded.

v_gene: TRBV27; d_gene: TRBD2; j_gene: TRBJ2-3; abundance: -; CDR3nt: TGTGCCAGCAGCCCTAAGCGGGGGAGCACAGATACGCAGTATTTT; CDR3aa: CASSPKRGSTDTQYF
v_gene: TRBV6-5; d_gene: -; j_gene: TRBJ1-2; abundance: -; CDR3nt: TGTGCCAGCAGTTACCACCAGGGGAATGGCTACACCTTC; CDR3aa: CASSYHQGNGYTF
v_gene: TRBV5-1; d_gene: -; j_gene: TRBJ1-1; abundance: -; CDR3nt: TGCGCCAGCAGCTTGCCCAGAGGCACTCGGGAGACTGAAGCTTTCTTT; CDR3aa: CASSLPRGTRETEAFF
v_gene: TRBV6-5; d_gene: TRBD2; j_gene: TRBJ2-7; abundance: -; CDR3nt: TGTGCCAGCACTTTGAGCGGGGTGTCCTACGAGCAGTACTTC; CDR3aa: CASTLSGVSYEQYF
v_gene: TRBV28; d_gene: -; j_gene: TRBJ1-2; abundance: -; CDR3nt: TGTGCCAGCAGTTCACAGGGTTCTGGGGCCTATGGCTACACCTTC; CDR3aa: CASSSQGSGAYGYTF
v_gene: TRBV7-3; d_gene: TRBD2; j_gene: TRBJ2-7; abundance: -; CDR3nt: TGTGCCAGCACCGAACTAGCGGGGGGCCTCCGGTCCTACGAGCAGTACTTC; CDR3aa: CASTELAGGLRSYEQYF
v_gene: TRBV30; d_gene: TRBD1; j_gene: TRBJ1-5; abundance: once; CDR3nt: TGTGCCTGGAAAGGGACAGGGAATCAGCCCCAGCATTTT; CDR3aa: CAWKGTGNQPQHF
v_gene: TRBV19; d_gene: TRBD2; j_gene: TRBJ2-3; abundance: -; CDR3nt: TGTGCCAGTACCCCTCAGCGAGCGGGAGACACAGATACGCAGTATTTT; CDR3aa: CASTPQRAGDTDTQYF
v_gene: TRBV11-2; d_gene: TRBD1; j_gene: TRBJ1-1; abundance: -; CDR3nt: TGTGCCAGCAGCCGGGGACAGGGGGCGCCGACCACTGAAGCTTTCTTT; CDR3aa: CASSRGQGAPTTEAFF
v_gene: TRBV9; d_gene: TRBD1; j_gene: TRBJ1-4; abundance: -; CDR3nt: TGTGCCAGCAGCGGACAGGGGTCCAGTGAAAAACTGTTTTTT; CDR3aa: CASSGQGSSEKLFF
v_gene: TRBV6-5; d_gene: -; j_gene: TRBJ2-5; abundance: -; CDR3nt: TGTGCCAGCAGGGCGACAGTGTACCAAGAGACCCAGTACTTC; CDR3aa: CASRATVYQETQYF
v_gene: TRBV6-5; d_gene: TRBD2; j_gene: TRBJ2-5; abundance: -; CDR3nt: TGTGCCAGCAGCCCCCCGGGGGGGGCAGGAGAGACCCAGTACTTC; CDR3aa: CASSPPGGAGETQYF
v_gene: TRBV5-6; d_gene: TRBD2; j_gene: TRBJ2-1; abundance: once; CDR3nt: TGTGCCAGCAGCTTGGGGCGGGGGGGCCCCTACAATGAGCAGTTCTTC; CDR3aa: CASSLGRGGPYNEQFF
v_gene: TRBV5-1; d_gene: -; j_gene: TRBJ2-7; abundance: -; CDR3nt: TGCGCCAGCAGCTTGTCAGGGAACGAGCAGTACTTC; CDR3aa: CASSLSGNEQYF
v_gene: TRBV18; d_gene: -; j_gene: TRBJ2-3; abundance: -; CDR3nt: TGTGCCAGCTCACCACCGGAGGATGACTGGGCAGATACGCAGTATTTT; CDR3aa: CASSPPEDDWADTQYF
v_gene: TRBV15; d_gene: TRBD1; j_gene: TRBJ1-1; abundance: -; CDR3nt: TGTGCCACCAGCAACAAAGCGGGCAGGGGGGAAACTGAAGCTTTCTTT; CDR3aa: CATSNKAGRGETEAFF
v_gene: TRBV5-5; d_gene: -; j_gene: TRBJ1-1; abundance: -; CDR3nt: TGTGCCAGCAGCCTACAGGGTCACACTGAAGCTTTCTTT; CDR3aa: CASSLQGHTEAFF
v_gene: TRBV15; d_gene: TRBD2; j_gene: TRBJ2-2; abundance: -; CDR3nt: TGTGCCACCAGCAGAGATAACGGGCCCTCCGGGGGGACCGGGGAGCTGTTTTTT; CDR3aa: CATSRDNGPSGGTGELFF
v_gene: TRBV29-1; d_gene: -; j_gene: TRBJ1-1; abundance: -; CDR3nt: TGCAGCGTTGTTGCAGGATTCGTCTCTGAAGCTTTCTTT; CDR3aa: CSVVAGFVSEAFF
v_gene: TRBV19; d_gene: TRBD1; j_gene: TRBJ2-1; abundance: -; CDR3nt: TGTGCCAGTAGGGACAGGGGCCTTAATGAGCAGTTCTTC; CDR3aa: CASRDRGLNEQFF
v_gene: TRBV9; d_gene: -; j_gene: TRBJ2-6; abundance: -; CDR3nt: TGTGCCAGCAGCGTAGCTCTCTTGCAAACTCTCTCTGGGGCCAACGTCCTGACTTTC; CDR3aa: CASSVALLQTLSGANVLTF
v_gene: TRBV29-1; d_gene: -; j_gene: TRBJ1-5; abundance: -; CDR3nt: TGCAGCGTTGGTGAGGGTCAGCCCCAGCATTTT; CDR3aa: CSVGEGQPQHF
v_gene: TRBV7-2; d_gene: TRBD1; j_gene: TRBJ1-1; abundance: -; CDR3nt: TGTGCCAGCAGCCCGGGGGACAGGGGCTCGAGGGCTTTCTTT; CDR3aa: CASSPGDRGSRAFF
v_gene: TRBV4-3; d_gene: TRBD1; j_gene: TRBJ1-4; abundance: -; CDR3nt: TGCGCCAGCAGCCAGGGACAGGGCGGTGGTGAAAAACTGTTTTTT; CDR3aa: CASSQGQGGGEKLFF
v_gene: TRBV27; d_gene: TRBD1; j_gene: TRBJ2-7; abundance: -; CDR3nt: TGTGCCAGCAGGACGGACAGGGGACACGAGCAGTACTTC; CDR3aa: CASRTDRGHEQYF
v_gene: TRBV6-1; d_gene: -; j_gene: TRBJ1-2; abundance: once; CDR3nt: TGTGCCAGCAGTGAAACGGCAGGGGATGGCTACACCTTC; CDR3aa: CASSETAGDGYTF